This TCR beta chain was captured in a study of technical replicates of blood from several donors. Here immunoSEQ multiplex PCR was the method, and the copy in TCRdb shows in-frame clones only, minus some. The sample carries 67,000 or so clones, roughly 92% recorded once. Sequencing was done on a sample of T cells isolated from PBMCs. The TCR was taken from a human donor in good health.

CDR3 sequence reads: CASSQETDQPQHF. In DNA form, the CDR3 reads TGTGCCAGCAGTCAGGAGACAGATCAGCCCCAGCATTTT. The rearrangement joins TRBV6-1 to TRBJ1-5; TRBD1 is a possible D gene (5 bases). Deletions cut 5 bases from V and 5 bases from J, with 10 bases between. CDR1 MNHNS and CDR2 SASEGT come from the germline V gene. The CDR3 consists of 13 residues.